The rows below give T cell receptor beta chains drawn from one sample of a study of T cells in Graves' hyperthyroidism and ophthalmopathy. TCRdb re-called the multiplex PCR reads with MiXCR, one entry per CDR3 protein. Among 300,000 to 400,000 distinct CDR3 sequences listed, around 20% were seen once. The sequencing input was blood. The receptors originated from a woman in her fifties or sixties with Graves' hyperthyroidism. CDR3s leave out the opening cysteine and the closing phenylalanine or tryptophan. The D gene is left open where the match is weak.

v_gene: TRBV19; d_gene: TRBD2; j_gene: TRBJ2-3; CDR3aa: ASNGLAGVGTQY
v_gene: TRBV3-1; d_gene: TRBD2; j_gene: TRBJ2-3; CDR3aa: ASSQRVAGGNTQY
v_gene: TRBV2; d_gene: -; j_gene: TRBJ1-1; CDR3aa: ASSEPRGSHTEAF
v_gene: TRBV28; d_gene: -; j_gene: TRBJ2-1; CDR3aa: ASNEGTSYNEQF
v_gene: TRBV29-1; d_gene: -; j_gene: TRBJ2-1; CDR3aa: SYVWDDNEQF
v_gene: TRBV12-3/TRBV12-4; d_gene: -; j_gene: TRBJ2-6; CDR3aa: ASSLGVFTSGANVLT
v_gene: TRBV20-1; d_gene: TRBD2; j_gene: TRBJ2-1; CDR3aa: SADPGLAGRNEQF
v_gene: TRBV7-9; d_gene: -; j_gene: TRBJ1-2; CDR3aa: AAGKRADNYGYT
v_gene: TRBV20-1; d_gene: TRBD2; j_gene: TRBJ2-1; CDR3aa: SARDQERGYNEQF
v_gene: TRBV20-1; d_gene: TRBD1; j_gene: TRBJ2-5; CDR3aa: SARETGGTQY
v_gene: TRBV19; d_gene: -; j_gene: TRBJ2-7; CDR3aa: ASSSSSRDTFYEQY
v_gene: TRBV30; d_gene: -; j_gene: TRBJ1-4; CDR3aa: AWNGGGEKLF
v_gene: TRBV28; d_gene: -; j_gene: TRBJ2-7; CDR3aa: ASSPRGGKQY
v_gene: TRBV28; d_gene: -; j_gene: TRBJ2-2; CDR3aa: ASISNTGELF
v_gene: TRBV12-3/TRBV12-4; d_gene: TRBD2; j_gene: TRBJ2-7; CDR3aa: ASSLRAGGVYEQY
v_gene: TRBV20-1; d_gene: -; j_gene: TRBJ1-2; CDR3aa: SAGDGLSGYT
v_gene: TRBV4-1; d_gene: TRBD2; j_gene: TRBJ2-1; CDR3aa: ASSQASGGPLSSYNEQF
v_gene: TRBV19; d_gene: -; j_gene: TRBJ1-6; CDR3aa: ASSISRGRNSPLH
v_gene: TRBV15; d_gene: TRBD2; j_gene: TRBJ2-3; CDR3aa: ATSSTGTSGRRTDTQY
v_gene: TRBV18; d_gene: -; j_gene: TRBJ1-1; CDR3aa: ASSPPSGLNTEAF
v_gene: TRBV6-2/TRBV6-3; d_gene: TRBD1; j_gene: TRBJ2-7; CDR3aa: ASSWDSASYEQY
v_gene: TRBV13; d_gene: -; j_gene: TRBJ2-2; CDR3aa: ASSPVANTGDGELF
v_gene: TRBV20-1; d_gene: TRBD1; j_gene: TRBJ2-7; CDR3aa: SARGRRTGGYYEQY
v_gene: TRBV10-3; d_gene: TRBD2; j_gene: TRBJ2-3; CDR3aa: AISELAVNTDTQY
v_gene: TRBV7-9; d_gene: -; j_gene: TRBJ1-2; CDR3aa: ASRSDRDNYGYT
v_gene: TRBV11-2; d_gene: -; j_gene: TRBJ2-7; CDR3aa: ASSLDAGFRVYEQY
v_gene: TRBV28; d_gene: -; j_gene: TRBJ1-2; CDR3aa: ASSPHRGAQDYGYT
v_gene: TRBV4-2; d_gene: TRBD1; j_gene: TRBJ1-2; CDR3aa: ASTEGGQGEKRWKSYT
v_gene: TRBV24-1; d_gene: -; j_gene: TRBJ2-6; CDR3aa: ATSTTLSGANVLT
v_gene: TRBV6-2/TRBV6-3; d_gene: -; j_gene: TRBJ1-3; CDR3aa: ASSLRGRGTGNTIY
v_gene: TRBV28; d_gene: -; j_gene: TRBJ2-3; CDR3aa: ASSLARGTQY
v_gene: TRBV6-1; d_gene: -; j_gene: TRBJ2-2; CDR3aa: ASSNPKGVGGELF
v_gene: TRBV7-3; d_gene: TRBD2; j_gene: TRBJ2-1; CDR3aa: ASSLTARLAGNEQF
v_gene: TRBV20-1; d_gene: TRBD2; j_gene: TRBJ2-7; CDR3aa: SARDLAGGYEQY
v_gene: TRBV9; d_gene: -; j_gene: TRBJ2-5; CDR3aa: ASSAGWLGSAQETQY
v_gene: TRBV2; d_gene: -; j_gene: TRBJ1-5; CDR3aa: ASSMDSFSDQPQH
v_gene: TRBV28; d_gene: -; j_gene: TRBJ1-5; CDR3aa: ASSVYRTNQPQH
v_gene: TRBV15; d_gene: -; j_gene: TRBJ2-5; CDR3aa: ATSRPEGAQY
v_gene: TRBV20-1; d_gene: -; j_gene: TRBJ2-5; CDR3aa: SASGTLEGTQY
v_gene: TRBV13; d_gene: TRBD1; j_gene: TRBJ1-6; CDR3aa: ASSLYRGNNSPLH
v_gene: TRBV28; d_gene: TRBD2; j_gene: TRBJ2-1; CDR3aa: ASSQLSLAVRGNEQF
v_gene: TRBV28; d_gene: -; j_gene: TRBJ1-1; CDR3aa: ASRSGKAF
v_gene: TRBV7-9; d_gene: TRBD2; j_gene: TRBJ2-3; CDR3aa: ASSLVGTSGTTDTQY
v_gene: TRBV28; d_gene: -; j_gene: TRBJ2-3; CDR3aa: ASSPSPQLQQY
v_gene: TRBV5-1; d_gene: TRBD1; j_gene: TRBJ2-7; CDR3aa: ASSLGQGRNEQY
v_gene: TRBV14; d_gene: -; j_gene: TRBJ1-1; CDR3aa: ASSQDRNTEAF
v_gene: TRBV12-3/TRBV12-4; d_gene: TRBD2; j_gene: TRBJ2-3; CDR3aa: ASSLTSGGFADTQY
v_gene: TRBV27; d_gene: TRBD1; j_gene: TRBJ2-7; CDR3aa: ASKRGQEGYEQY
v_gene: TRBV5-4; d_gene: -; j_gene: TRBJ1-2; CDR3aa: ASSLMGFYGYT
v_gene: TRBV9; d_gene: TRBD1; j_gene: TRBJ2-1; CDR3aa: ASTHSGTVNNEQF
v_gene: TRBV6-4; d_gene: -; j_gene: TRBJ1-2; CDR3aa: ASSEGRGIGGYT
v_gene: TRBV19; d_gene: -; j_gene: TRBJ1-2; CDR3aa: ASSIGVTYGYT
v_gene: TRBV2; d_gene: -; j_gene: TRBJ1-2; CDR3aa: ASDGNGYT
v_gene: TRBV7-2; d_gene: TRBD1; j_gene: TRBJ2-7; CDR3aa: ASRRDRSSYEQY
v_gene: TRBV28; d_gene: TRBD2; j_gene: TRBJ2-5; CDR3aa: ASSGLAGDETQY
v_gene: TRBV5-6; d_gene: TRBD2; j_gene: TRBJ2-3; CDR3aa: ASSLLRGGSADTQY
v_gene: TRBV11-2; d_gene: TRBD2; j_gene: TRBJ2-1; CDR3aa: ASSLVGGGSRDEQF
v_gene: TRBV28; d_gene: -; j_gene: TRBJ2-5; CDR3aa: ASSFDRRQETQY
v_gene: TRBV20-1; d_gene: TRBD1; j_gene: TRBJ2-7; CDR3aa: SAGQATYEQY
v_gene: TRBV3-1; d_gene: TRBD1; j_gene: TRBJ2-3; CDR3aa: ASSVTGGNTDTQY